These 15 T cell receptor beta chains originate from one sample sequenced in a study of Ad26.COV2.S vaccination and SARS-CoV-2 variants. This table comes from immunoSEQ multiplex PCR, and its TCRdb copy is limited to in-frame clones, with some not included. The sample records hundreds of thousands of clones, roughly nine tenths being singletons. This specimen consisted of peripheral blood, obtained after recovery from COVID-19. The source is a human donor who had recovered from COVID-19.

Remarks on this clone: This sample includes further DNA sequences coding for the same CDR3. V gene TRBV11-2 combines with J gene TRBJ2-5, with D uncertain. Germline CDR1 is SGHAT and CDR2 is FQNNGV. There are 11 residues in the CDR3. Trimming pared 1 base from V and 5 bases from J, leaving 2 bases between. Written as DNA, the CDR3 is TGTGCCAGCAGCTTAGGCGAGACCCAGTACTTC. Protein sequence: CASSLGETQYF. Full variable domain (missing parts from reference TRBV11-2 and TRBJ2-5): EAGVAQSPRYKIIEKRQSVAFWCNPISGHATLYWYQQILGQGPKLLIQFQNNGVVDDSQLPKDRFSAERLKGVDSTLKIQPAKLEDSAVYLCASSLGETQYFGPGTRLLVL.

This clone appeared a single time. V gene TRBV27 combines with J gene TRBJ2-5; 8 nucleotides match TRBD1. The V gene end was trimmed by 0 bases and the J gene end by 5 bases; junction bases not matched to a gene: 2. CDR3 length equals 14 residues. Germline CDR1 is MNHEY and CDR2 is SMNVEV (reference sequence). CDR3 protein: CASSLSNRGETQYF. The CDR3 DNA reads as TGTGCCAGCAGTTTATCGAACAGGGGGGAGACCCAGTACTTC.

This clone was found a few times. The rearrangement links TRBV9 to TRBJ2-2; D gene unclear. V was cut by 0 bases and J by 2 bases, with 8 bases left in between. Germline V gives CDR1 SGDLS, CDR2 YYNGEE. The CDR3 is 15 residues long. DNA for the CDR3: TGTGCCAGCAGCGTAGGACTTTATAACACCGGGGAGCTGTTTTTT. It specifies CASSVGLYNTGELFF.

The chain carries TRBV19 and TRBJ2-7, with 8 bases identical to TRBD1. CDR3 size: 15 residues. Per germline, CDR1 LNHDA and CDR2 SQIVND (reference sequence). V trimming: 6 bases; J trimming: 6 bases; junction bases outside the gene matches: 13. The CDR3 loop reads CASSNTGTGKSEQYF. The CDR3 DNA is TGTGCCAGTAGCAATACCGGGACAGGTAAATCCGAGCAGTACTTC.

This chain joins TRBV28 and TRBJ2-5; either TRBD1 or TRBD2 may fit D (5 bases each). The V gene lost 2 bases and the J gene lost 4 bases, with 14 bases spanning the gap. The germline gives CDR1 MDHEN, CDR2 SYDVKM. There are 15 residues in the CDR3. DNA of the CDR3: TGTGCCAGCAGTTTAGGGGGAATGCGTAGAGAGACCCAGTACTTC. Protein product: CASSLGGMRRETQYF. Full variable domain (rest looked up from reference TRBV28 and TRBJ2-5): DVKVTQSSRYLVKRTGEKVFLECVQDMDHENMFWYRQDPGLGLRLIYFSYDVKMKEKGDIPEGYSVSREKKERFSLILESASTNQTSMYLCASSLGGMRRETQYFGPGTRLLVL.

The chain combines TRBV4-1 with TRBJ2-5, with 8 nucleotides matching TRBD1. The CDR3 loop spans 15 amino acids. Germline V gene data show CDR1 as MGHRA and CDR2 as YSYEKL. V shed 4 bases and J 5 bases; nucleotides not matched to a gene: 9. CDR3 loop: CASSLRQGIVETQYF. Here the CDR3 DNA reads TGCGCCAGCAGCCTTCGACAGGGGATTGTGGAGACCCAGTACTTC.

This clone was seen just once. V and J are TRBV27 and TRBJ1-2; 8 nucleotides agree with TRBD1. This CDR3 comprises 13 residues. V lost 3 bases and J lost 8; bases outside the gene matches: 5. CDR1 and CDR2 (germline): MNHEY, SMNVEV (reference sequence). For the CDR3, the DNA is TGTGCCAGCAGTTTTAAACAGGGGGGAGGCTACACCTTC. Translation: CASSFKQGGGYTF.

This rearrangement joins TRBV9 to TRBJ2-3, with D hard to call. Germline V lookup: CDR1 SGDLS, CDR2 YYNGEE. The ends were cut back, 3 bases at V and 4 bases at J, with 6 bases in the middle. The CDR3 spans 12 residues. Here the CDR3 reads CASSAEADTQYF. CDR3 sequence (DNA): TGTGCCAGCAGCGCTGAGGCAGATACGCAGTATTTT.

The gene calls are TRBV2 and TRBJ1-1; the match to TRBD1 covers 7 bases. CDR1 is SNHLY and CDR2 is FYNNEI in the germline V gene. There are 14 residues in the CDR3. Trimming cost V 9 bases and J 2 bases; bases outside gene matches: 9. The CDR3: CASSRDSSNTEAFF. The CDR3 nucleotides are TGTGCCAGTAGCCGGGACAGCTCTAACACTGAAGCTTTCTTT.

The chain has TRBV7-2 and TRBJ1-4; D is unresolved. CDR1 and CDR2 (germline): SGHTA, FQGNSA. The V and J ends lost 6 bases and 5 bases respectively, with 7 bases between them. This CDR3 comprises 12 residues. CDR3 region: CASRKGNEKLFF. CDR3 in DNA: TGTGCCAGCAGAAAAGGGAATGAAAAACTGTTTTTT.

The chain employs TRBV12-3 or TRBV12-4 and TRBJ2-7; no clear D. The CDR3 sequence is 13 residues long. The V end lost 2 bases, the J end lost 2 bases, and 7 bases lay between the germline ends. The CDR3 protein is CASSLLETYEQYF. CDR3 sequence (DNA): TGTGCCAGCAGTTTATTGGAAACCTACGAGCAGTACTTC.

V gene TRBV28 combines with J gene TRBJ1-1; D is perhaps TRBD1 (6 bases). CDR1 and CDR2 (germline): MDHEN, SYDVKM. V was pared by 8 bases and J by 4 bases, with 17 bases between. The CDR3 has 14 amino acids. In DNA form, the CDR3 reads TGTGCCAGCTGGGAAGGGGGATTCGGCACTGAAGCTTTCTTT. Protein product: CASWEGGFGTEAFF. The full variable domain, in which reference TRBV28 and TRBJ1-1 provide the parts outside the CDR3, is DVKVTQSSRYLVKRTGEKVFLECVQDMDHENMFWYRQDPGLGLRLIYFSYDVKMKEKGDIPEGYSVSREKKERFSLILESASTNQTSMYLCASWEGGFGTEAFFGQGTRLTVV.

This chain connects TRBV12-5 to TRBJ2-2, with TRBD1 matching over 9 bases. After removal of 3 bases from V and 6 bases from J, the junction contained 8 bases not matched to a gene. CDR1 and CDR2 (germline): LGHNT, FRNRAP. The CDR3 totals 16 residues. The CDR3 bases are TGTGCTAGTGGTTTTTGGGGGACAGGGTATCCCGGGGAGCTGTTTTTT. Protein product: CASGFWGTGYPGELFF.

The chain links TRBV14 to TRBJ1-2; D is unclear. Germline-derived CDR1 and CDR2 are SGHDN and FVKESK. The CDR3 covers 14 residues. Trimming took 0 bases from V and 4 from J, leaving 9 bases between them. CDR3: CASSQERRFYGYTF. The CDR3, as DNA: TGTGCCAGCAGCCAAGAAAGGCGGTTCTATGGCTACACCTTC. Supplemented by reference TRBV14 and TRBJ1-2, the full variable domain reads EAGVTQFPSHSVIEKGQTVTLRCDPISGHDNLYWYRRVMGKEIKFLLHFVKESKQDESGMPNNRFLAERTGGTYSTLKVQPAELEDSGVYFCASSQERRFYGYTFGSGTRLTVV.

Details on this clone: Within the sample, other DNA sequences also encode this same CDR3. The chain recombines TRBV6-4 with TRBJ1-1; D gene ambiguous. Germline V gene data show CDR1 as MRHNA and CDR2 as SNTAGT. The CDR3 is 13 amino acids. Trimming took 2 bases from V and 1 from J, leaving 5 bases between them. The CDR3 here is CASSDRANTEAFF. The CDR3 DNA follows: TGTGCCAGCAGTGACAGGGCGAACACTGAAGCTTTCTTT.